A single sample gave rise to the 3 T cell receptor beta chains below, sequenced in a study of T-cell reconstitution after alpha-beta-depleted transplantation in children. The authors prepared the TCRbeta library with unique molecular identifiers. MiXCR, run by TCRdb on the PCR reads, gives a single entry per CDR3 protein. The table has around 87,000 distinct CDR3 sequences, approximately 8.4% seen once. Material: PBMCs from the stem cell graft donor, obtained from the stem cell graft. The source is a human donor who donated a stem cell graft to a child with congenital amegakaryocytic thrombocytopenia.

This clonotype occurred many times. The CDR3: CASSFSPGSPYEQYF. For the CDR3, the DNA is TGCGCCAGCAGCTTCTCTCCTGGCTCCCCCTACGAGCAGTACTTC. This chain links TRBV5-1 with TRBJ2-7; no firm D call. The V end was cut by 2 bases, the J end by 2 bases, with 14 bases between. This CDR3 is built from 15 residues. Germline-derived CDR1 and CDR2 are SGHRS and YFSETQ.

This clonotype came up many times. The V gene is TRBV7-9, the J gene TRBJ1-2; D perhaps matches TRBD1 (5 bases). The V end was cut by 5 bases, the J end by 4 bases, with 20 bases between. The germline gives CDR1 SEHNR, CDR2 FQNEAQ (reference sequence). The CDR3 consists of 16 residues. CDR3 sequence (DNA): TGTGCCAGCAGCAACGGGGCAGGGAAATATGGCTATGGCTACACCTTC. Its translation is CASSNGAGKYGYGYTF.

This clonotype was seen at least ten times. V gene TRBV7-3 combines with J gene TRBJ2-1; TRBD2 is a possible D gene (5 bases). This CDR3 contains 15 residues. The V gene lost 3 bases and the J gene lost 4 bases, with 13 bases spanning the gap. Germline CDR1 SGHTA, CDR2 FQGTGA. CDR3 nucleotides: TGTGCCAGCAGCTTCGAAGCGGCCACTTACAATGAGCAGTTCTTC. This sequence encodes CASSFEAATYNEQFF.